Below are 28 T cell receptor beta chains sequenced from a single sample in a study of cytomegalovirus exposure and HLA in healthy donors. Here immunoSEQ multiplex PCR was the method, and the copy in TCRdb shows in-frame clones only, minus some. The sample has about 110,000 clones; 85% to 90% are singletons. The material sequenced was PBMCs. The origin of the receptors is a woman younger than 45 in good health and CMV-seropositive.

The chain employs TRBV4-1 and TRBJ1-1; D gene ambiguous. This CDR3 contains 13 residues. Deletions cut 3 bases from V and 3 bases from J, with 8 bases between. CDR1 and CDR2 from the germline V gene are MGHRA and YSYEKL. For the CDR3, the DNA is TGCGCCAGCAGCCACTACCCATACACTGAAGCTTTCTTT. This gives the protein CASSHYPYTEAFF.

V and J are TRBV20-1 and TRBJ1-1; 8 bases agree with TRBD1. The CDR3 loop spans 11 amino acids. Trimming cost V 2 bases and J 10 bases; bases outside gene matches: 3. Germline CDR1 reads DFQATT; CDR2 reads SNEGSKA (reference sequence). Here the CDR3 reads CSARSGTGAFF. The CDR3 DNA reads as TGCAGTGCTAGATCCGGGACAGGAGCTTTCTTT.

This clone showed up just once. The chain is built from TRBV29-1 and TRBJ1-1; D remains ambiguous. CDR3 length equals 15 residues. From germline, CDR1 is SQVTM and CDR2 ANQGSEA. The V gene lost 8 bases and the J gene lost 4 bases, with 23 bases spanning the gap. CDR3 protein: CSFFGNNPRGTEAFF. DNA for the CDR3: TGCAGCTTTTTTGGCAACAACCCGAGAGGCACTGAAGCTTTCTTT.

The chain couples TRBV6-1 to TRBJ2-7; D ambiguous. Germline CDR1 MNHNS, CDR2 SASEGT. V was trimmed by 2 bases and J by 4 bases, leaving 3 bases between them. The CDR3 contains 11 residues. The CDR3 DNA reads as TGTGCCAGCAGTGAACTGTACGAGCAGTACTTC. This codes for CASSELYEQYF.

In its sample, this clone was seen once. The chain links TRBV2 to TRBJ1-6; D is unclear. Between the trimmed V and J ends, which lost 8 bases and 7 bases, there was a span of 15 bases. This CDR3 has 14 amino acids. Germline CDR1 SNHLY, CDR2 FYNNEI. The CDR3 is CASDPRGINSPLHF. As DNA, the CDR3 is TGTGCCAGCGACCCGAGAGGGATCAATTCACCCCTCCACTTT.

The CDR3 DNA reads TGTGCCTGGAGTCAGGACAGGGGGCCCTACGAGCAGTTCTTC. It specifies CAWSQDRGPYEQFF. The chain joins TRBV30 to TRBJ2-1; 11 bases align to TRBD1. The V segment lost 2 bases and the J segment 10 bases; nucleotides outside the gene matches: 7. The CDR3 consists of 14 residues. The V gene's germline CDR1 is GTSNPN and CDR2 SVGIG (reference sequence).

J is TRBJ1-5 and V is TRBV7-2; 7 bases are shared with TRBD1. There are 18 residues in the CDR3. Germline-derived CDR1 and CDR2 are SGHTA and FQGNSA. J gave up 0 bases and V 6 bases, and 14 bases lay outside the gene matches. The CDR3 is CASRRRQGRGDSNQPQHF. The DNA for the CDR3 is TGTGCCAGCAGGCGCCGACAGGGTAGGGGGGATAGCAATCAGCCCCAGCATTTT.

V and J are TRBV29-1 and TRBJ2-7; 9 bases are shared with TRBD1. V gave up 0 bases and J gave up 6 bases; unmatched junction bases: 3. There are 13 residues in the CDR3. Germline CDR1 and CDR2: SQVTM and ANQGSEA. The CDR3 here is CSVEDRQGVEQYF. CDR3 sequence (DNA): TGCAGCGTTGAAGATCGACAGGGGGTCGAGCAGTACTTC.

This chain uses TRBV7-9 with TRBJ1-6; possibly TRBD1 for D (5 bases). V shed 5 bases and J shed 4 bases, with 9 bases lying between them. In germline, CDR1 is SEHNR, CDR2 FQNEAQ (reference sequence). The CDR3 length is 14 residues. The CDR3 nucleotides are TGTGCCAGCAGCCCACAGGATTATAATTCACCCCTCCACTTT. Translation gives CASSPQDYNSPLHF.

The chain combines TRBV28 with TRBJ2-7; 7 bases match TRBD2. The CDR3 loop spans 15 amino acids. After removal of 5 bases from V and 4 bases from J, the junction contained 11 bases not matched to a gene. Germline loops: CDR1 MDHEN, CDR2 SYDVKM. CDR3 nucleotide sequence: TGTGCCAGCAGTCCCGGGACTACCCCCATATACGAGCAGTACTTC. This translates into CASSPGTTPIYEQYF. The variable domain in full, completed from reference TRBV28 and TRBJ2-7, reads DVKVTQSSRYLVKRTGEKVFLECVQDMDHENMFWYRQDPGLGLRLIYFSYDVKMKEKGDIPEGYSVSREKKERFSLILESASTNQTSMYLCASSPGTTPIYEQYFGPGTRLTVT.

With regard to this clone: Germline is not matched at one junction end, which may reflect a read error. The V gene is TRBV7-7, the J gene TRBJ2-5, with 9 bases fitting TRBD2. From germline, CDR1 is SSHAT and CDR2 FNYEAQ (reference sequence). The CDR3 extends over 15 amino acids. The CDR3 reads CASSLRRGGQETQYF. The CDR3 DNA is TGTGCTAGCAGCTTAAGGCGGGGGGGCCAAGAGACCCAGTACTTC.

V gene TRBV2 combines with J gene TRBJ2-2; TRBD1 matches 7 bases. Trimming at V came to 3 bases and at J to 1 base, leaving 5 bases not matched to a gene. The germline gives CDR1 SNHLY, CDR2 FYNNEI. This CDR3 is built from 16 residues. The CDR3 here is CASSERDRQNTGELFF. DNA of the CDR3: TGTGCCAGCAGTGAGAGGGACAGACAGAACACCGGGGAGCTGTTTTTT.

The rearrangement uses TRBV10-3 and TRBJ2-1; 9 nucleotides line up with TRBD2. CDR3 size: 15 residues. Germline CDR1 reads ENHRY; CDR2 reads SYGVKD. J gave up 6 bases and V 4 bases, and 7 bases lay outside the gene matches. CDR3 region: CAISAQAGGLNEQFF. The CDR3 region has the DNA TGTGCCATCAGTGCCCAAGCGGGAGGCCTCAATGAGCAGTTCTTC.

The gene calls are TRBV5-1 and TRBJ2-7; D uncertain. This CDR3 is built from 14 residues. Deletions cut 0 bases from V and 2 bases from J, with 9 bases between. Germline CDR1 reads SGHRS; CDR2 reads YFSETQ. The DNA of the CDR3 is TGCGCCAGCAGCTTGGATTCCCCGGCCTACGAGCAGTACTTC. It is translated as CASSLDSPAYEQYF.

V usage is TRBV4-1 and J usage is TRBJ1-1; D call uncertain. The V gene lost 2 bases and the J gene lost 1 base, with 8 bases spanning the gap. Germline assignment: CDR1 MGHRA and CDR2 YSYEKL. CDR3 size: 14 residues. Here the CDR3 reads CASSQRTGNTEAFF. The CDR3, as DNA: TGCGCCAGCAGCCAACGCACTGGGAACACTGAAGCTTTCTTT.

The rearrangement links TRBV5-4 to TRBJ2-2, with D perhaps matching TRBD1 (7 bases). The CDR3 contains 16 residues. V dropped 2 bases and J dropped 1 base, with 12 bases sitting between them. Germline CDR1 SGHNT, CDR2 YYREEE (reference sequence). The CDR3 protein is CASSFGGQRNTGELFF. Written as DNA, the CDR3 is TGTGCCAGCAGCTTCGGGGGACAGAGGAACACCGGGGAGCTGTTTTTT.

V gene TRBV27 combines with J gene TRBJ2-7, with TRBD1 matching 8 bases. The CDR3 runs to 13 residues. J was trimmed by 2 bases and V by 5 bases; bases with no gene match: 2. CDR1 is MNHEY and CDR2 is SMNVEV in the germline V gene (reference sequence). The CDR3 reads CASSRTGPYEQYF. CDR3 DNA sequence: TGTGCCAGCAGTCGGACAGGGCCCTACGAGCAGTACTTC.

This chain links TRBV29-1 with TRBJ1-2; 7 nucleotides agree with TRBD1. Germline assignment: CDR1 SQVTM and CDR2 ANQGSEA. V was clipped by 4 bases and J by 4 bases; unmatched bases: 15. The CDR3 spans 16 residues. CDR3 nucleotide sequence: TGCAGCGTTGGGGGCCCAGGGGACAGCGGATCCTATGGCTACACCTTC. It encodes CSVGGPGDSGSYGYTF.

This chain connects TRBV6-5 to TRBJ2-1; TRBD1 might be the D (5 bases). The CDR3 totals 14 residues. Trimming left V 0 bases short and J 9 bases short, with 12 bases between. CDR1 MNHEY and CDR2 SVGAGI come from the germline V gene. Here the CDR3 reads CASSYSQATVEQFF. The CDR3 bases are TGTGCCAGCAGTTACTCACAGGCCACCGTTGAGCAGTTCTTC.

The gene calls are TRBV7-9 and TRBJ2-5, with 8 positions matching TRBD1. CDR3 length: 14 residues. Germline V CDR1 and CDR2: SEHNR, FQNEAQ (reference sequence). V lost 5 bases, J lost 5 bases, and 7 bases stayed unmatched. CDR3 residues: CASSPTGAGETQYF. In DNA form, the CDR3 reads TGTGCCAGCAGCCCGACAGGGGCCGGGGAGACCCAGTACTTC.

The V and J genes are TRBV5-1 and TRBJ2-1; D is possibly TRBD1 (6 bases). Trimming cost V 6 bases and J 3 bases, with 16 bases left between them. The length of the CDR3 is 15 residues. Germline V gene sequence: CDR1 SGHRS, CDR2 YFSETQ. The CDR3 reads CASNPDSHFYNEQFF. CDR3 bases: TGCGCCAGCAACCCGGACAGTCACTTCTACAATGAGCAGTTCTTC.

The chain carries TRBV7-2 and TRBJ2-3; tentative D call: TRBD2 (5 bases). Trimming took 1 base from V and 3 from J, leaving 5 bases between them. CDR3 size: 13 residues. The germline V gene has CDR1 SGHTA and CDR2 FQGNSA. The CDR3: CASSLGETDTQYF. The DNA of the CDR3 is TGTGCCAGCAGCTTAGGGGAGACAGATACGCAGTATTTT.

The chain links TRBV11-2 to TRBJ2-7; 10 nucleotides match TRBD1. The CDR3 extends over 13 amino acids. Germline loops: CDR1 SGHAT, CDR2 FQNNGV. V lost 6 bases to trimming and J lost 3 bases; unmatched junction nucleotides: 2. Here the CDR3 reads CASRRTGGYEQYF. In nucleotides, the CDR3 is TGTGCCAGCAGAAGGACAGGGGGCTACGAGCAGTACTTC.

This sequence joins TRBV5-4 and TRBJ1-2; 7 positions agree with TRBD1. V shed 4 bases and J 2 bases; nucleotides not matched to a gene: 2. The CDR3 loop spans 13 amino acids. The germline gives CDR1 SGHNT, CDR2 YYREEE (reference sequence). In nucleotides, the CDR3 is TGTGCCAGCAGCAGGGACAGCAACTATGGCTACACCTTC. Encoded protein: CASSRDSNYGYTF.

The gene calls are TRBV25-1 and TRBJ2-1, with 9 bases aligning to TRBD2. The CDR3 totals 16 residues. CDR1 MGHDK and CDR2 SYGVNS come from the germline V gene. Trimming at V came to 2 bases and at J to 0 bases, leaving 2 bases not matched to a gene. CDR3 DNA: TGTGCCAGCAGTGAAAATAGCGGGAGCTCCTACAATGAGCAGTTCTTC. The encoded protein is CASSENSGSSYNEQFF. The full variable domain, in which reference TRBV25-1 and TRBJ2-1 provide the parts outside the CDR3, is EADIYQTPRYLVIGTGKKITLECSQTMGHDKMYWYQQDPGMELHLIHYSYGVNSTEKGDLSSESTVSRIRTEHFPLTLESARPSHTSQYLCASSENSGSSYNEQFFGPGTRLTVL.

A note on this clone: Distinct nucleotide sequences in the sample also encode this CDR3. This sequence joins TRBV30 and TRBJ1-1; possible D gene TRBD1, 5 bases. V was trimmed by 1 base and J by 7 bases, leaving 7 bases between them. The germline CDR1 and CDR2 sequences are GTSNPN and SVGIG (reference sequence). The CDR3 has 11 amino acids. The CDR3 region is CAWSARGEAFF. CDR3 nucleotide sequence: TGTGCCTGGAGTGCTAGGGGTGAAGCTTTCTTT.

The rearrangement links TRBV25-1 to TRBJ1-5; 9 nucleotides agree with TRBD1. V was pared by 4 bases and J by 0 bases, with 4 bases of the junction left unmatched. Germline-derived CDR1 and CDR2 are MGHDK and SYGVNS. The CDR3 runs to 16 residues. CDR3 residues: CASSGGQGNSNQPQHF. In DNA form, the CDR3 reads TGTGCCAGCAGTGGGGGACAGGGAAATAGCAATCAGCCCCAGCATTTT.

The rearrangement uses TRBV29-1 and TRBJ2-4; 9 bases are shared with TRBD2. The CDR3 totals 17 residues. Trimming cost V 5 bases and J 3 bases; bases outside gene matches: 14. Germline V gene sequence: CDR1 SQVTM, CDR2 ANQGSEA. This chain's CDR3 is CSVSTPGLARRKNIQYF. The CDR3 bases are TGCAGCGTTTCCACGCCGGGACTAGCCCGGCGCAAAAACATTCAGTACTTC.